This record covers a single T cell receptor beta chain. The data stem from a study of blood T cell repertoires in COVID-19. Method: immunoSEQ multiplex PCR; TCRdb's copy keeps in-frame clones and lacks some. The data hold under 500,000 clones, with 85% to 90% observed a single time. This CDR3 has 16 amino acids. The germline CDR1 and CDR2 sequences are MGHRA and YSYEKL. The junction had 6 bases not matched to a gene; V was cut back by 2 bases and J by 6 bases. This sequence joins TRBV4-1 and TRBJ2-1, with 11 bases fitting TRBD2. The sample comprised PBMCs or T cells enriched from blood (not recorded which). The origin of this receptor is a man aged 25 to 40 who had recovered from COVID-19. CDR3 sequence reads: CASSQISGRASNEQFF. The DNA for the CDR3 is TGCGCCAGCAGCCAAATTAGCGGGAGGGCCTCCAATGAGCAGTTCTTC.